The 25 T cell receptor beta chains given below trace back to one sample, sequenced in a study of vaccination and CD4 T cells after COVID-19. Treatment specified: approximately 11-day PBMC culture with coronavirus spike peptide pools or control peptides (ViraFEST assay). CD4+ T cells that had been cultured provided DNA sequenced with the Oncomine TCR Beta short-read assay. Each CDR3 protein is one row after TCRdb ran MiXCR on the PCR reads. Of approximately 9,300 distinct CDR3 sequences in the sample, approximately 40% were seen once. Antigen specificity for these receptors is unknown. The sequenced sample was CD4+ T cells from blood, cultured in vitro. These receptors all stem from a human donor who had recovered from COVID-19.

J is TRBJ1-6 and V is TRBV12-3 or TRBV12-4; D is perhaps TRBD1 (5 bases). Trimming pared 3 bases from V and 8 bases from J, leaving 8 bases between. The CDR3 loop spans 13 amino acids. CDR3 sequence (DNA): TGTGCCAGCAGTTTCGACAGTTATTCACCCCTCCACTTT. Translation gives CASSFDSYSPLHF.

This sequence joins TRBV24-1 and TRBJ2-7; a possible D gene is TRBD1 (5 bases). Germline CDR1 and CDR2: KGHDR and SFDVKD. This CDR3 contains 14 residues. Deletions cut 3 bases from V and 0 bases from J, with 8 bases between. The CDR3 region has the DNA TGTGCCACCAGTGATCCCGGACACTCCTACGAGCAGTACTTC. Translated: CATSDPGHSYEQYF.

The CDR3 DNA reads as TGTGCCATCAGTGAGCGAGGGAACACAGATACGCAGTATTTT. Its protein is CAISERGNTDTQYF. V is TRBV10-3 and J is TRBJ2-3; D might be TRBD2 (5 bases). Germline V gene lookup returns CDR1 ENHRY and CDR2 SYGVKD. There are 14 residues in the CDR3. V dropped 2 bases and J dropped 2 bases, with 8 bases sitting between them.

This clonotype was observed a few times. The chain has TRBV6-1 and TRBJ1-1; the D is unclear. This CDR3 has 12 residues. Looked up from germline, CDR1 is MNHNS and CDR2 is SASEGT. Between the trimmed V and J ends, which lost 6 bases and 3 bases, there was a span of 8 bases. This CDR3 is CASRPSYTEAFF. The CDR3 nucleotides read TGTGCCAGCAGACCCAGTTACACTGAAGCTTTCTTT.

This rearrangement joins TRBV6-1 to TRBJ1-2, with TRBD1 matching 9 bases. The CDR3 consists of 14 residues. The germline V gene encodes CDR1 MNHNS and CDR2 SASEGT. The V gene end was trimmed by 3 bases and the J gene end by 3 bases; junction bases not matched to a gene: 2. As DNA, the CDR3 is TGTGCCAGCAGTGAGACAGGGGGTGACTATGGCTACACCTTC. Encoded protein: CASSETGGDYGYTF.

This clonotype was detected a few times. The rearrangement joins TRBV5-6 to TRBJ1-5; D perhaps matches TRBD1 (6 bases). Germline lookup yields CDR1 SGHDT and CDR2 YYEEEE. V was clipped by 6 bases and J by 0 bases, with 16 bases between them. The CDR3 sequence is 16 residues long. CDR3 in amino acids: CASIPRGGDSNQPQHF. The CDR3 nucleotides read TGTGCCAGCATCCCGCGGGGGGGCGATAGCAATCAGCCCCAGCATTTT.

This clonotype was detected only once. The genes are TRBV19 and TRBJ1-3; 9 bases align to TRBD1. This CDR3 has 16 amino acids. The trim removed 4 bases at V and 2 bases at J, leaving 6 bases unmatched. Germline V gene lookup returns CDR1 LNHDA and CDR2 SQIVND (reference sequence). DNA of the CDR3: TGTGCCAGTAGTACCTTTACAGGGGGCACTGGAAACACCATATATTTT. Translating it yields CASSTFTGGTGNTIYF. The whole variable domain, remainder taken from reference TRBV19 and TRBJ1-3, is DGGITQSPKYLFRKEGQNVTLSCEQNLNHDAMYWYRQDPGQGLRLIYYSQIVNDFQKGDIAEGYSVSREKKESFPLTVTSAQKNPTAFYLCASSTFTGGTGNTIYFGEGSWLTVV.

This clonotype is judged large. The chain combines TRBV2 with TRBJ1-6; D gene unclear. The V gene's germline CDR1 is SNHLY and CDR2 FYNNEI. V was clipped by 5 bases and J by 5 bases, with 10 bases between them. This CDR3 comprises 14 residues. CDR3 nucleotides: TGTGCCAGCAGTTTTGGAGGGAATAATTCACCCCTCCACTTT. It specifies CASSFGGNNSPLHF.

This chain uses TRBV28 with TRBJ1-5; D is perhaps TRBD1 (6 bases). V lost 10 bases and J 5 bases, leaving 15 bases between the germline ends. Germline assignment: CDR1 MDHEN and CDR2 SYDVKM. This CDR3 region has 13 residues. CDR3 amino acids: CATAQGLDQPQHF. The CDR3, as DNA: TGTGCCACCGCACAGGGACTCGATCAGCCCCAGCATTTT. Combining the CDR3 with reference TRBV28 and TRBJ1-5 gives the whole variable domain DVKVTQSSRYLVKRTGEKVFLECVQDMDHENMFWYRQDPGLGLRLIYFSYDVKMKEKGDIPEGYSVSREKKERFSLILESASTNQTSMYLCATAQGLDQPQHFGDGTRLSIL.

The chain is built from TRBV6-2 or TRBV6-3 and TRBJ1-1; 9 bases align to TRBD1. The J segment lost 0 bases and the V segment lost 6 bases, leaving 8 bases of the junction unmatched. CDR1 is MNHEY and CDR2 is SVGEGT in the germline V gene. This CDR3 has 16 residues. The CDR3 DNA sequence: TGTGCCAGCAGATTCCCGGACAGGGGCATGAACACTGAAGCTTTCTTT. Translated: CASRFPDRGMNTEAFF.

The CDR3 spells CASTPVRDTEAFF. CDR3 coding DNA: TGTGCCAGCACCCCAGTCAGGGACACTGAAGCTTTCTTT. The chain has TRBV7-2 and TRBJ1-1, with a weak D call TRBD1 (5 bases). The V gene lost 7 bases and the J gene lost 3 bases, with 12 bases spanning the gap. This CDR3 comprises 13 residues. Per the germline V gene, CDR1 is SGHTA and CDR2 is FQGNSA.

This clonotype showed up just a few times. V and J are TRBV6-1 and TRBJ1-2; 7 bases agree with TRBD1. V was pared by 6 bases and J by 8 bases, with 12 bases of the junction left unmatched. This CDR3 comprises 14 residues. The germline V gene has CDR1 MNHNS and CDR2 SASEGT. This CDR3 is CASRGGDRSIGYTF. CDR3 nucleotides: TGTGCCAGCAGAGGAGGGGACAGATCTATCGGCTACACCTTC.

This chain connects TRBV11-3 to TRBJ2-4, with 9 nucleotides matching TRBD1. The CDR3 length is 15 residues. Germline V lookup: CDR1 SGHNT, CDR2 YENEEA. The ends lost 4 bases at V and 4 bases at J; junction bases unmatched: 5. As DNA, the CDR3 is TGTGCCAGCAGCTCCCGGGACAGGGTAAAAAACATTCAGTACTTC. It translates to CASSSRDRVKNIQYF.

This clonotype was seen more than once but under ten times. The chain carries TRBV5-1 and TRBJ1-2; TRBD1 agrees at 9 bases. V shed 3 bases and J 4 bases; nucleotides not matched to a gene: 16. From germline, CDR1 is SGHRS and CDR2 YFSETQ. This CDR3 has 18 amino acids. The DNA for the CDR3 is TGCGCCAGCAGCTCAACTCGAAGCCCGGGACAGGGTCCCTATGGCTACACCTTC. Its protein product is CASSSTRSPGQGPYGYTF.

The chain carries TRBV3-1 and TRBJ1-2; D not certain. The CDR3 totals 11 residues. The germline CDR1 and CDR2 sequences are LGHDT and YNNKEL (reference sequence). Deletions cut 8 bases from V and 8 bases from J, with 12 bases between. This chain's CDR3 is CASRTSGGYTF. The CDR3 coding sequence is TGTGCCAGCCGAACGTCCGGGGGCTACACCTTC.

This clonotype was counted only a few times. This chain joins TRBV4-1 and TRBJ1-2; no definite D call. V lost 2 bases to trimming and J lost 3 bases, with 7 bases between them. The CDR3 sequence is 13 residues long. Germline values: CDR1 MGHRA, CDR2 YSYEKL. As DNA, the CDR3 is TGCGCCAGCAGCCAAACCGATTACTATGGCTACACCTTC. Amino acid sequence: CASSQTDYYGYTF.

This rearrangement joins TRBV12-5 to TRBJ2-7; 7 nucleotides agree with TRBD1. Germline V gives CDR1 LGHNT, CDR2 FRNRAP. The trim removed 0 bases at V and 2 bases at J, leaving 22 bases unmatched. The CDR3 is 21 amino acids. The CDR3 DNA reads TGTGCTAGTGGTTTGGTATTACCCCCCCTCTCGGGACAGCAAATTACCTACGAGCAGTACTTC. Translating gives CASGLVLPPLSGQQITYEQYF.

This chain links TRBV3-1 with TRBJ2-7, with D maybe TRBD2 (5 bases). The CDR3 spans 15 residues. Per the germline V gene, CDR1 is LGHDT and CDR2 is YNNKEL (reference sequence). V was trimmed by 1 base and J by 3 bases, leaving 13 bases between them. CDR3 residues: CASSQGGFGVYEQYF. The CDR3 region has the DNA TGTGCCAGCAGCCAAGGAGGGTTCGGCGTCTACGAGCAGTACTTC.

This clonotype was seen a handful of times. V gene TRBV6-4 combines with J gene TRBJ1-1, with TRBD1 matching 8 bases. This CDR3 has 16 amino acids. The junction had 14 bases not matched to a gene; V was cut back by 6 bases and J by 5 bases. Germline values: CDR1 MRHNA, CDR2 SNTAGT. CDR3 in amino acids: CASRPRGAGGNTEAFF. The CDR3 bases are TGTGCCAGCAGGCCCAGAGGGGCAGGGGGCAATACTGAAGCTTTCTTT.

The J gene is TRBJ2-7, the V gene TRBV7-9, with D perhaps TRBD1 or TRBD2 (5 bases each). The V gene lost 5 bases and the J gene lost 3 bases, with 14 bases spanning the gap. CDR3 length equals 14 residues. The V gene's germline CDR1 is SEHNR and CDR2 FQNEAQ (reference sequence). DNA of the CDR3: TGTGCCAGCAGCCCCACGGGGCAGGGCTACGAGCAGTACTTC. Translating it yields CASSPTGQGYEQYF.

This clonotype was counted a few times. The chain employs TRBV5-4 and TRBJ1-1; D might be TRBD1 (5 bases). The CDR3 extends over 17 amino acids. Germline loops: CDR1 SGHNT, CDR2 YYREEE (reference sequence). Trimming pared 0 bases from V and 4 bases from J, leaving 19 bases between. The CDR3 bases are TGTGCCAGCAGCTTGGGTCCCTTGGGACCTGGGGGCACTGAAGCTTTCTTT. Translating it yields CASSLGPLGPGGTEAFF. The whole variable domain, filled in from reference TRBV5-4 and TRBJ1-1, reads ETGVTQSPTHLIKTRGQQVTLRCSSQSGHNTVSWYQQALGQGPQFIFQYYREEENGRGNFPPRFSGLQFPNYSSELNVNALELDDSALYLCASSLGPLGPGGTEAFFGQGTRLTVV.

The J gene is TRBJ2-1, the V gene TRBV6-2 or TRBV6-3, with 13 bases identical to TRBD2. Germline lookup yields CDR1 MNHEY and CDR2 SVGEGT. CDR3 size: 17 residues. Trimming at V came to 0 bases and at J to 3 bases, leaving 2 bases not matched to a gene. CDR3 coding DNA: TGTGCCAGCAGTTACTCCGGGACTAGCGGGGTCTACAATGAGCAGTTCTTC. Translating gives CASSYSGTSGVYNEQFF.

The chain recombines TRBV5-1 with TRBJ1-6; the D gene is possibly TRBD1 (5 bases). CDR1 is SGHRS and CDR2 is YFSETQ in the germline V gene. V lost 3 bases, J lost 5 bases, and 12 bases lay in between. The CDR3 contains 15 residues. For the CDR3, the DNA is TGCGCCAGCAGCTCGCAGGGTAGGGATAATTCACCCCTCCACTTT. Translated: CASSSQGRDNSPLHF.

This chain uses TRBV11-3 with TRBJ2-7; 7 bases align to TRBD1. CDR1 and CDR2 (germline): SGHNT, YENEEA. This CDR3 has 17 amino acids. V was pared by 5 bases and J by 0 bases, with 13 bases of the junction left unmatched. DNA of the CDR3: TGTGCCAGCAGCCCTCCCCCCCCGACAGGGAGCTCCTACGAGCAGTACTTC. The encoded protein is CASSPPPPTGSSYEQYF.

V is TRBV19 and J is TRBJ1-2; the D is unclear. Trimming shortened V by 3 bases and J by 8 bases, and 10 bases separated the two germline ends. Germline loops: CDR1 LNHDA, CDR2 SQIVND (reference sequence). This CDR3 is 12 amino acids long. Here the CDR3 DNA reads TGTGCCAGTAGTATCGAGGATCGGGGCTACACCTTC. This encodes CASSIEDRGYTF.